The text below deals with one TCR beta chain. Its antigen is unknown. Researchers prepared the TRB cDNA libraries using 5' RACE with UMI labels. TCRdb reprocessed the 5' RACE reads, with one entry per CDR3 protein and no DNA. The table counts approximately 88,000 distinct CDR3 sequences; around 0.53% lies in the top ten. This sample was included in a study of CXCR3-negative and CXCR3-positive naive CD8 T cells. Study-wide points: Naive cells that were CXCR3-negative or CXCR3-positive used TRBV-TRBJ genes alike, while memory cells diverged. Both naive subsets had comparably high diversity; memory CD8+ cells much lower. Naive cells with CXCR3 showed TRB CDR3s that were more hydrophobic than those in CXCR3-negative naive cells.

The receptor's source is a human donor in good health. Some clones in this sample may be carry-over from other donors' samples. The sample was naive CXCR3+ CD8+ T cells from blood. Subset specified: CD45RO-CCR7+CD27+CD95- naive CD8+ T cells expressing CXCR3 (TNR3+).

The CDR3 is CSVEDGGGDEAFF. The V and J genes are TRBV29-1 and TRBJ1-1. Germline CDR1 and CDR2: SQVTM and ANQGSEA. The CDR3 length is 13 residues.